This passage covers 13 T cell receptor beta chains from one sample sequenced in a study of shared clonotypes between healthy human individuals. Only in-frame clones appear in the TCRdb table, and some are missing; sequencing was by immunoSEQ multiplex PCR. The table shows almost 750,000 clones, with 55% to 80% occurring only once. Sequencing input: memory CD4+ T cells sorted from blood. Described subset: CD45RA-negative fraction. The receptor set was obtained from a woman in her twenties or thirties in good health.

This clone was detected once. This chain joins TRBV7-9 and TRBJ1-5; 10 bases match TRBD1. V lost 3 bases to trimming and J lost 7 bases; unmatched junction nucleotides: 6. This CDR3 is 15 amino acids long. Germline CDR1 SEHNR, CDR2 FQNEAQ (reference sequence). The CDR3 DNA sequence: TGTGCCAGCAGCTTCGGGGGACAGGGGCGACAGCCCCAGCATTTT. Translated: CASSFGGQGRQPQHF.

This chain connects TRBV19 to TRBJ1-6; 7 bases agree with TRBD1. CDR1 LNHDA and CDR2 SQIVND come from the germline V gene (reference sequence). The junction had 10 bases not matched to a gene; V was cut back by 6 bases and J by 8 bases. The CDR3 sequence is 15 residues long. The CDR3 DNA reads as TGTGCCAGTAGGCGCACAGGGGATATAGATTCACCCCTCCACTTT. Translating it yields CASRRTGDIDSPLHF.

CDR3 residues: CASSMGLAGVNEQFF. The CDR3 bases are TGTGCCAGTAGTATGGGACTAGCGGGAGTCAATGAGCAGTTCTTC. The chain has TRBV19 and TRBJ2-1; 14 nucleotides align to TRBD2. This CDR3 is built from 15 residues. From germline, CDR1 is LNHDA and CDR2 SQIVND (reference sequence). V shed 3 bases, J shed 6 bases, and the junction held 1 base outside the gene matches.

This clone was counted between two and nine times. The genes are TRBV28 and TRBJ1-4; D unresolved. Looked up from germline, CDR1 is MDHEN and CDR2 is SYDVKM. CDR3 length: 16 residues. Trimming pared 4 bases from V and 0 bases from J, leaving 12 bases between. CDR3 coding DNA: TGTGCCAGCAGTTGGTCGGCGCTTGCAACTAATGAAAAACTGTTTTTT. This sequence encodes CASSWSALATNEKLFF.

The chain recombines TRBV19 with TRBJ2-1, with 8 bases that match TRBD1. CDR1 is LNHDA, CDR2 SQIVND, per germline (reference sequence). The V and J ends lost 5 bases and 7 bases, in that order; junction bases with no gene match: 7. This CDR3 spans 14 amino acids. DNA for the CDR3: TGTGCCAGTAGTTCACAGGGGGGCTGGAATGAGCAGTTCTTC. This encodes CASSSQGGWNEQFF.

CDR3 DNA: TGTGCCATCGCCTCTAGCGGGAGCCAAGAGACCCAGTACTTC. Its translation is CAIASSGSQETQYF. The chain carries TRBV10-3 and TRBJ2-5; 10 positions agree with TRBD2. Per the germline V gene, CDR1 is ENHRY and CDR2 is SYGVKD. V gave up 8 bases and J gave up 1 base; unmatched junction bases: 4. The CDR3 is 14 amino acids.

CDR3 amino acids: CASSPSGTGNTGELFF. The CDR3 DNA is TGTGCCAGCAGCCCATCTGGGACAGGGAACACCGGGGAGCTGTTTTTT. The chain joins TRBV28 to TRBJ2-2; 8 bases match TRBD1. Germline V CDR1 and CDR2: MDHEN, SYDVKM. The CDR3 has 16 residues. With 6 bases clipped from V and 1 base from J, the junction kept 7 bases outside the gene matches.

This clone has a handful of counts. The sample carries other DNA sequences with the same CDR3. The chain recombines TRBV7-8 with TRBJ2-7; no clear D. Per germline, CDR1 SGHVS and CDR2 FQNEAQ. There are 12 residues in the CDR3. The germline V and J ends were trimmed by 2 bases and 3 bases, with 5 bases remaining between them. In DNA form, the CDR3 reads TGTGCCAGCAGCTTATTAGGCTACGAGCAGTACTTC. This sequence encodes CASSLLGYEQYF.

In the case of this clone: The same CDR3 arises from other DNA sequences in this sample as well. The chain uses TRBV30 and TRBJ2-7; possibly TRBD1 or TRBD2 for D (5 bases each). The ends were cut back, 3 bases at V and 3 bases at J, with 6 bases in the middle. There are 11 residues in the CDR3. The germline V gene encodes CDR1 GTSNPN and CDR2 SVGIG (reference sequence). The CDR3 DNA reads as TGTGCCTGGAGGGGGGTCTACGAGCAGTACTTC. It is translated as CAWRGVYEQYF.

For this clone: One junction end disagrees with the germline gene, perhaps due to a read error. The rearrangement joins TRBV5-1 to TRBJ2-2; D gene ambiguous. The CDR3 covers 13 residues. Germline CDR1 is SGHRS and CDR2 is YFSETQ. The CDR3 protein is CASSLGFTGELFF. The CDR3 nucleotides read TGCGCCAGCAGTTTGGGTTTTACCGGGGAGCTGTTTTTT.

This clone was seen at least ten times. The chain has TRBV9 and TRBJ2-7; a weak D match, TRBD2 (6 bases). The V and J ends lost 3 bases and 4 bases respectively, with 14 bases between them. Germline V gene lookup returns CDR1 SGDLS and CDR2 YYNGEE. The CDR3 is 14 amino acids. CDR3 protein: CASSARGWGYEQYF. CDR3 nucleotide sequence: TGTGCCAGCAGCGCCCGGGGGTGGGGATACGAGCAGTACTTC.

This clone showed up just a few times. At the DNA level, this CDR3 is encoded by other sequences in the same sample as well. The chain has TRBV5-4 and TRBJ2-2; D is unclear. Germline lookup yields CDR1 SGHNT and CDR2 YYREEE (reference sequence). V gave up 0 bases and J gave up 3 bases, with 3 bases separating them. CDR3 length: 13 amino acids. The CDR3 sequence is CASSLVYTGELFF. The CDR3 nucleotides read TGTGCCAGCAGCTTGGTATACACCGGGGAGCTGTTTTTT.

The chain has TRBV19 and TRBJ2-2, with unresolved D. From germline, CDR1 is LNHDA and CDR2 SQIVND (reference sequence). V lost 3 bases and J lost 4, with 12 bases in between. The CDR3 has 15 residues. The CDR3 region is CASSMIVTTTGELFF. CDR3 nucleotide sequence: TGTGCCAGTAGTATGATTGTCACCACCACCGGGGAGCTGTTTTTT.